This T cell receptor beta chain originates from a study of CD8 T cells in ankylosing spondylitis. Study-level points and caveats: Matched ankylosing spondylitis synovial fluid reportedly contained a significantly enriched population of disease-linked clones. Within ankylosing spondylitis blood, a TCR beta motif made up of seven to nine highly homologous variants appeared to be characteristic.

As to this clonotype: No antigen is known for it.

TCRdb reprocessed the 5' RACE reads with MiXCR, giving one entry per CDR3 protein. The sample lists a few hundred thousand distinct CDR3 sequences, about 13% occurring once. This clonotype was sampled from a male donor with ankylosing spondylitis. Material for sequencing was blood, either unsorted or a sorted T cell fraction (not recorded which).

The CDR3 spells CASSPIRGDEAFF. The CDR3 coding sequence is TGCGCCAGCAGCCCCATCCGGGGGGATGAAGCTTTCTTT. This chain joins TRBV5-1 and TRBJ1-1; D possibly corresponds to TRBD1 (5 bases). This CDR3 has 13 residues. Trimming took 4 bases from V and 7 from J, leaving 14 bases between them. Germline V gene lookup returns CDR1 SGHRS and CDR2 YFSETQ.